The T cell receptor beta chain under discussion was sequenced for a study of blood T cell repertoires in COVID-19. Study-level background: T cells, B-cell-depleted T cells, or PBMCs provided the cDNA or gDNA that served as material.

Participant age was roughly 18 to 89 years, and participants resided in fewer than 30 US areas. The study counted Cohort 3 donors as recovered given two negative PCRs, clearance, or symptom resolution. This clone came up a few times. CDR3 size: 11 residues. V was cut by 3 bases and J by 5 bases, with 2 bases left in between. In germline, CDR1 is SGHRS, CDR2 YFSETQ. Source study methods: The authors estimated nucleated cell counts from reference gene primer amplification. The repertoire was sequenced with immunoSEQ multiplex PCR; TCRdb's copy has only in-frame clones and lacks some. D and trimming come from the DNA, and the V and J calls and clone size come from that table. There are about 370,000 clones in the sample; around 89% occur only once, and approximately 1% lies in the top ten.

The receptor was isolated from a man aged 18 to 35 who had recovered from COVID-19. V gene TRBV5-1 combines with J gene TRBJ1-4, with D unresolved. The sequenced material came from PBMCs or T cells enriched from blood (not recorded which). As DNA, the CDR3 is TGCGCCAGCAGCTCGAATGAAAAACTGTTTTTT. Translation gives CASSSNEKLFF.